Shown below are 13 T cell receptor beta chains from a single sample sequenced in a study of human thymus T cells. TCRdb's copy holds only in-frame clones and misses some; the assay was immunoSEQ multiplex PCR. The table lists roughly 77,000 clones, roughly 95% of them singletons. Corrective cardiac surgery supplied the resected thymus tissue. The sequenced sample was thymus tissue. These receptors all stem from a girl under two years old with a congenital heart defect but otherwise immunologically healthy.

The chain has TRBV6-6 and TRBJ2-1; unclear D gene. This CDR3 has 16 amino acids. Per germline, CDR1 MNHNY and CDR2 SVGAGI (reference sequence). Trimming pared 5 bases from V and 6 bases from J, leaving 20 bases between. Here the CDR3 reads CASSPDRPSPRNEQFF. DNA for the CDR3: TGTGCCAGCAGTCCAGACCGACCGTCCCCTCGCAATGAGCAGTTCTTC.

The J gene is TRBJ2-1, the V gene TRBV2; maybe TRBD2 (5 bases). This CDR3 has 12 amino acids. V was clipped by 8 bases and J by 3 bases, with 8 bases between them. CDR1 is SNHLY, CDR2 FYNNEI, per germline. The CDR3 here is CASLADYNEQFF. The CDR3 DNA reads TGTGCCAGCCTAGCCGACTACAATGAGCAGTTCTTC.

The chain uses TRBV5-1 and TRBJ2-5; D is perhaps TRBD2 (6 bases). The CDR3 is 16 residues long. Trimming pared 4 bases from V and 5 bases from J, leaving 21 bases between. The germline V gene encodes CDR1 SGHRS and CDR2 YFSETQ. Here the CDR3 reads CASSGHVRDLEETQYF. The CDR3 DNA sequence: TGCGCCAGCAGCGGGCACGTCAGGGACTTGGAGGAGACCCAGTACTTC.

V is TRBV7-9 and J is TRBJ2-7; D is possibly TRBD1 (5 bases). The CDR3 is 13 amino acids. Trimming removed 1 base at V and 5 bases at J, with 9 bases between. CDR1 is SEHNR, CDR2 FQNEAQ, per germline (reference sequence). CDR3 sequence (DNA): TGTGCCAGCAGCTTAGAGGGGTGGGACGAGCAGTACTTC. Translating gives CASSLEGWDEQYF.

The chain links TRBV18 to TRBJ1-5; a possible D gene is TRBD1 (5 bases). Germline CDR1 is KGHSH and CDR2 is LQKENI. CDR3 size: 14 residues. Trimming took off 0 bases at V and 7 bases at J, with 10 bases between the two ends. The CDR3: CASSPPQGGQPQHF. For the CDR3, the DNA is TGTGCCAGCTCACCACCTCAGGGTGGACAGCCCCAGCATTTT.

The chain's CDR3 is CASSLVGEEAFF. The CDR3 DNA sequence: TGTGCCAGCAGCTTGGTCGGGGAGGAAGCTTTCTTT. This chain links TRBV5-8 with TRBJ1-1; unclear D gene. V was clipped by 0 bases and J by 8 bases, with 8 bases between them. Per germline, CDR1 SGHTS and CDR2 YDEGEE. The CDR3 has 12 amino acids. Variable domain in full (rest from reference TRBV5-8 and TRBJ1-1): EAGVTQSPTHLIKTRGQQATLRCSPISGHTSVYWYQQALGLGLQFLLWYDEGEERNRGNFPPRFSGRQFPNYSSELNVNALELEDSALYLCASSLVGEEAFFGQGTRLTVV.

This clone was seen a handful of times. The CDR3 loop is CASALAEVAGELFF. The CDR3 DNA reads TGTGCCAGCGCACTAGCAGAAGTAGCCGGGGAGCTGTTTTTT. The rearrangement joins TRBV2 to TRBJ2-2; maybe TRBD2 (6 bases). This CDR3 contains 14 residues. Deletions cut 8 bases from V and 6 bases from J, with 16 bases between. Looked up from germline, CDR1 is SNHLY and CDR2 is FYNNEI.

This clone was observed once. One junction end disagrees with the germline gene, perhaps due to a read error. The rearrangement uses TRBV6-5 and TRBJ1-1, with 10 bases that match TRBD1. CDR3 length: 13 residues. Germline V lookup: CDR1 MNHEY, CDR2 SVGAGI. CDR3 sequence: CRRGQGLYRWAFF. Here the CDR3 DNA reads TGCCGGAGGGGACAGGGGTTGTATCGGTGGGCTTTCTTT.

The chain combines TRBV4-1 with TRBJ1-4; no clear D gene. The CDR3 is made up of 15 amino acids. The germline V and J ends were trimmed by 0 bases and 7 bases, with 12 bases remaining between them. Germline CDR1 MGHRA, CDR2 YSYEKL. DNA of the CDR3: TGCGCCAGCAGCCAAGATCGGAAGTACGGTGAAAAACTGTTTTTT. Its translation is CASSQDRKYGEKLFF.

This chain connects TRBV6-4 to TRBJ2-1; D not resolved. The CDR3 is made up of 18 amino acids. V was clipped by 0 bases and J by 0 bases, with 15 bases between them. Germline CDR1 is MRHNA and CDR2 is SNTAGT. CDR3 amino acids: CASSDSKPSRSSYNEQFF. The CDR3 DNA is TGTGCCAGCAGTGACTCGAAGCCCTCCCGAAGCTCCTACAATGAGCAGTTCTTC.

The chain couples TRBV13 to TRBJ2-7, with 10 bases matching TRBD2. This CDR3 is 18 amino acids long. Germline V gene lookup returns CDR1 PRHDT and CDR2 FYEKMQ (reference sequence). Trimming removed 0 bases from V and 9 bases from J; junction bases left unmatched: 17. The CDR3 loop reads CASSLGGSGRTYELWQYF. CDR3 bases: TGTGCCAGCAGCTTAGGAGGTAGCGGGAGGACCTATGAACTTTGGCAGTACTTC. Together with reference TRBV13 and TRBJ2-7, the CDR3 gives the full variable domain: AAGVIQSPRHLIKEKRETATLKCYPIPRHDTVYWYQQGPGQDPQFLISFYEKMQSDKGSIPDRFSAQQFSDYHSELNMSSLELGDSALYFCASSLGGSGRTYELWQYFGPGTRLTVT.

The rearrangement joins TRBV7-8 to TRBJ2-7; D is possibly TRBD1 (5 bases). V lost 2 bases and J lost 7, with 18 bases in between. This CDR3 contains 15 residues. Looked up from germline, CDR1 is SGHVS and CDR2 is FQNEAQ. The CDR3 sequence: CASSLSPRTPREQYF. The CDR3, as DNA: TGTGCCAGCAGCTTAAGCCCCAGGACACCACGGGAGCAGTACTTC.

In DNA form, the CDR3 reads TGTGCCAGCAGTTCCGGCGACCCCGGCGGGGGGCAGGGTTCCTACAATGAGCAGTTCTTC. This sequence encodes CASSSGDPGGGQGSYNEQFF. The V gene is TRBV28, the J gene TRBJ2-1; 8 positions agree with TRBD2. The trim removed 4 bases at V and 1 base at J, leaving 18 bases unmatched. The germline V gene encodes CDR1 MDHEN and CDR2 SYDVKM. This CDR3 has 20 residues.